The T cell receptor (beta chain) under discussion was sequenced for a study of blood T cell repertoires in COVID-19 (dated by TCRdb to 2020 to 2021). For the study in its entirety: The collaborator samples originated in the United States, Italy and Spain and spanned the acute and convalescent phases of COVID-19. The material from the prospective study consisted of cDNA or gDNA derived from T cells, B-cell-depleted T cells, or PBMCs. Subjects who had been exposed to COVID-19, were actively infected with it, or had recovered from it provided the deeply sampled blood TCRbeta repertoires that made up the dataset. The repertoires were released in a freely available public database meant as a resource for research on the immune response to SARS-CoV-2. The samples were drawn from two sources: the first 160 participants of the ongoing ImmuneRACE study, and 1,254 subjects contributed by 6 global collaborators. The sample metadata nearly always contained a de-identified subject ID, COVID-19 status, age in years and sex. Where available, HLA class I and class II types were taken from metadata supplied by the sample provider and were not determined by assay-based typing.

The immunoSEQ Assay, a bias-controlled multiplex PCR, was used to amplify TCRbeta CDR3 regions from genomic DNA. The authors processed their data as follows. Nucleated cell counts per sample were estimated from amplification of reference gene primers within the assay. To quantify the absolute abundance of each unique TCRbeta CDR3 rearrangement, sequence reads were collapsed and filtered. Productive Simpson clonality was computed per sample as the square root of Simpson's diversity index over productive rearrangements. As stored in TCRdb, this immuneACCESS dataset retains in-frame rearrangements with V and J assigned. A fraction of the clones does not appear; measured against another copy, unresolved V genes explain less than half of the discrepancy, and the remainder lacks a known reason. V and J calls and clone size come straight from that table; D and trimming were deduced from the DNA. The sample includes roughly 100,000 clones, with 75% to 85% observed a single time. The ten largest clones add up to 4% to 6% of the sample.

Each collaborating institution followed its own protocols to collect whole blood in K2EDTA tubes. Collaborator samples were shipped for TCRbeta analysis as frozen whole blood, isolated PBMCs, or DNA extracted from either sample type. Points the paper makes about the study in general: How much clinical and demographic metadata was included differed by source and by participant, and the metadata was provided uncurated.

Points on this clone: It lacks a known antigen. Per-base qualities were not stored, and no clone one base away is much larger.

CDR1 is given as SGHTA and CDR2 as FQGNSA, both from the germline V gene. Reading from cysteine to phenylalanine, the CDR3 counts 11 amino acids. CDR3 DNA is the only sequence kept; it has 33 bases, read in frame from the first base. Trimming costs V 1 base and J 9 bases, and their ends lie 6 bases apart. This TCR derives from a man aged 60 to 75 with acute or convalescent COVID-19. The sequence links TRBV7-2 to TRBJ1-1; there is no confident call for the D gene. Specimen: peripheral blood. The DNA reads as follows: TGTGCCAGCAGCTTAGGGCCACAAGCTTTCTTT. It specifies CASSLGPQAFF.